This TCR beta chain stems from a study of vaccination and CD4 T cells after COVID-19. This CDR3 is 16 amino acids long. The trim removed 7 bases at V and 4 bases at J, leaving 15 bases unmatched. Germline lookup yields CDR1 LNHDA and CDR2 SQIVND (reference sequence). The treatment: 10-day PBMC culture with coronavirus spike peptide pools or control peptides (ViraFEST assay). In regard to this clonotype: Its antigen is as yet unknown.

The assay that was used to sequence DNA from cultured CD4+ T cells was the Oncomine TCR Beta short-read assay. TCRdb passed the PCR reads through MiXCR, listing each CDR3 protein once. The data show roughly 20,000 distinct CDR3 sequences, with 55% seen just once and approximately 17% held by the top ten. The receptor was derived from a human donor who had recovered from COVID-19. This chain connects TRBV19 to TRBJ1-2; TRBD1 matches 7 bases. The material sequenced was CD4+ T cells from blood, cultured in vitro. The CDR3 DNA follows: TGTGCCAGTAAGGAGCCGGGACAGCCTCGTCTCTATGGCTACACCTTC. It codes for CASKEPGQPRLYGYTF.